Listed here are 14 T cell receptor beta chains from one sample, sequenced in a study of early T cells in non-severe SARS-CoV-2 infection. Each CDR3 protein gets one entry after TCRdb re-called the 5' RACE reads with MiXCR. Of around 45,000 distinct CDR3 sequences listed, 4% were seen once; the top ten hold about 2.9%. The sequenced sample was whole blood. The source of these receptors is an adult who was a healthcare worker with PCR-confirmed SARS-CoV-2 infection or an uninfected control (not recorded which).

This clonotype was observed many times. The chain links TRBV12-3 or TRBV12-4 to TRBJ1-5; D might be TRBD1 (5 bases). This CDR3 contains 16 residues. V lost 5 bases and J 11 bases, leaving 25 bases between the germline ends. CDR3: CASSPPPGTLRRAQHF. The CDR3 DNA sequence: TGTGCCAGCAGTCCCCCCCCCGGGACCCTGAGGAGGGCCCAGCATTTT.

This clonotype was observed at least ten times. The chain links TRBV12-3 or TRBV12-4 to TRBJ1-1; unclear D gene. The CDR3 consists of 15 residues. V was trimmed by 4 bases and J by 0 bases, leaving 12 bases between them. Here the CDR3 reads CASSSPGRVNTEAFF. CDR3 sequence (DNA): TGTGCCAGCAGTTCCCCGGGGAGGGTGAACACTGAAGCTTTCTTT.

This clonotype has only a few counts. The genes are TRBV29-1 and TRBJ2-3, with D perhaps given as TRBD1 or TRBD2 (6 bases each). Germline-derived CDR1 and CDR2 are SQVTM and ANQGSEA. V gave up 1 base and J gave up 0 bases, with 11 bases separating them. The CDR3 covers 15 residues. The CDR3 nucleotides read TGCAGCGTTGAAGGGGGGGCGCCGAGCACAGATACGCAGTATTTT. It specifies CSVEGGAPSTDTQYF.

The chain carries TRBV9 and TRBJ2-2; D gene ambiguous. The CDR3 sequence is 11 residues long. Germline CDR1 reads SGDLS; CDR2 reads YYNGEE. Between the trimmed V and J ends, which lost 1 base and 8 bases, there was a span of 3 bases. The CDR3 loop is CASSVRGELFF. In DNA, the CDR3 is TGTGCCAGCAGCGTAAGAGGGGAGCTGTTTTTT.

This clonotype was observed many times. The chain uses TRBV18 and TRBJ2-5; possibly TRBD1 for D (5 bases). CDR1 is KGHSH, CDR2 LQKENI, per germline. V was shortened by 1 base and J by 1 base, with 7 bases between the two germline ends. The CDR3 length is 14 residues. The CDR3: CASSPLGAQETQYF. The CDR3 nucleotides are TGTGCCAGCTCACCACTAGGGGCCCAAGAGACCCAGTACTTC.

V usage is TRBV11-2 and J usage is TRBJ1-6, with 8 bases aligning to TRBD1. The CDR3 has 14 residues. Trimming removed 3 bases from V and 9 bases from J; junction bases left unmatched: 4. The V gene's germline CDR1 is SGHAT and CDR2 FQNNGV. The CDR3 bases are TGTGCCAGCAGCTTCCAGGGGGCGCCTTCACCCCTCCACTTT. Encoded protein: CASSFQGAPSPLHF.

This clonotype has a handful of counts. In DNA form, the CDR3 reads TGCGCCAGCAGCTTGGAATGGACAGGGGTAGCTTTCTTT. The encoded protein is CASSLEWTGVAFF. The J gene is TRBJ1-1, the V gene TRBV5-1; the match to TRBD1 covers 9 bases. The CDR3 covers 13 residues. Germline assignment: CDR1 SGHRS and CDR2 YFSETQ. The V and J ends lost 0 bases and 10 bases, in that order; junction bases with no gene match: 4.

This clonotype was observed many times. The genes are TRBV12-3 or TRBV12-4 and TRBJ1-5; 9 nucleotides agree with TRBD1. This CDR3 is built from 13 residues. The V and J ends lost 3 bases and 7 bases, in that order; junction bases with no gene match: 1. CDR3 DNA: TGTGCCAGCAGTTTGACAGGGGGACAGCCCCAGCATTTT. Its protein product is CASSLTGGQPQHF.

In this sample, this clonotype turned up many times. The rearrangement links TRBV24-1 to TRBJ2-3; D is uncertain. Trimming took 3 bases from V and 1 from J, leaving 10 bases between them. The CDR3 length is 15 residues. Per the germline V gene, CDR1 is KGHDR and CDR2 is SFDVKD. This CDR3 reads CATSDGGIGTDTQYF. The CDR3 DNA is TGTGCCACCAGTGATGGCGGCATTGGCACAGATACGCAGTATTTT.

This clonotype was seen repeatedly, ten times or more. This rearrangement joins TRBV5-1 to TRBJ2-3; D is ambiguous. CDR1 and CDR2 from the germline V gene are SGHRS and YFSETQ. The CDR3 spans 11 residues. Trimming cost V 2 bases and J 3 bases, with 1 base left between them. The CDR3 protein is CASSLTDTQYF. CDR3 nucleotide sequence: TGCGCCAGCAGCTTAACAGATACGCAGTATTTT.

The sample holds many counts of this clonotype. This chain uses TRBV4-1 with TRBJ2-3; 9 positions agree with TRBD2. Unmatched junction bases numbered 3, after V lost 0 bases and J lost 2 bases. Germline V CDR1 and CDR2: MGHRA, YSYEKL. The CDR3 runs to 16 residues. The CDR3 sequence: CASSQDTSGYTDTQYF. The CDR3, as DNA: TGCGCCAGCAGCCAAGATACTAGCGGGTACACAGATACGCAGTATTTT.

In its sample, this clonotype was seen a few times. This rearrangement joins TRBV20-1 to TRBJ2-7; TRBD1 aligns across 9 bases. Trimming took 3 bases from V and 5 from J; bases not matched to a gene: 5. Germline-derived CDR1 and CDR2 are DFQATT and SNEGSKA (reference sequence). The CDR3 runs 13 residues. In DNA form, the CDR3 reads TGCAGTGCTAGGGGGACAGGGTCCCACGAGCAGTACTTC. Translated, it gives CSARGTGSHEQYF.

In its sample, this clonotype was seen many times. As DNA, the CDR3 is TGTGCCAGCAGCTTCAACATACTAGGCACAGATACGCAGTATTTT. This translates into CASSFNILGTDTQYF. V gene TRBV7-9 combines with J gene TRBJ2-3; D perhaps matches TRBD2 (5 bases). The CDR3 has 15 residues. Trimming took off 3 bases at V and 1 base at J, with 11 bases between the two ends. Germline V gene data show CDR1 as SEHNR and CDR2 as FQNEAQ (reference sequence). The whole variable domain, remainder taken from reference TRBV7-9 and TRBJ2-3, is DTGVSQNPRHKITKRGQNVTFRCDPISEHNRLYWYRQTLGQGPEFLTYFQNEAQLEKSRLLSDRFSAERPKGSFSTLEIQRTEQGDSAMYLCASSFNILGTDTQYFGPGTRLTVL.

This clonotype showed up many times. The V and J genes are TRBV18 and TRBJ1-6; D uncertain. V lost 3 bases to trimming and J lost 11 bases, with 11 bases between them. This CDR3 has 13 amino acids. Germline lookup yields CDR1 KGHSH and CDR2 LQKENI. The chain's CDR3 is CASSPSTGAPLHF. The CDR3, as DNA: TGTGCCAGCTCACCCTCTACCGGCGCACCCCTCCACTTT.